Below, 20 T cell receptor beta chains from the same sample are listed, as sequenced in a study of CD8+ T cells in alopecia areata. The treatment was: oral pan-JAK inhibitor, 5-10 mg twice daily. In each case, RNA was isolated and then reverse transcribed into cDNA as the sequencing template. Using immunoSEQ multiplex PCR, the repertoire was profiled, and TCRdb retains in-frame clones only, with some absent. The profile shows some 130,000 clones, around 53% of them singletons. This sample comprised CD4+ T cells sorted from blood, obtained at week 4, from a patient treated with tofacitinib. Receptors were obtained from a human donor with alopecia areata.

The gene calls are TRBV30 and TRBJ2-7; 10 bases are a match to TRBD1. J lost 3 bases, V lost 3 bases, and 5 bases had no gene match. Per the germline V gene, CDR1 is GTSNPN and CDR2 is SVGIG (reference sequence). This CDR3 comprises 14 residues. CDR3 sequence: CAWRGQGKGYEQYF. The CDR3 nucleotides are TGTGCCTGGAGGGGACAGGGGAAGGGCTACGAGCAGTACTTC.

The chain carries TRBV29-1 and TRBJ2-5; unclear D gene. The CDR3 consists of 12 residues. V gave up 6 bases and J gave up 4 bases, with 12 bases separating them. The V gene's germline CDR1 is SQVTM and CDR2 ANQGSEA. The CDR3 spells CSVVIWGETQYF. CDR3 DNA sequence: TGCAGCGTCGTAATTTGGGGAGAGACCCAGTACTTC.

The V call is TRBV5-1, the J call TRBJ2-2; D is tentatively TRBD1 or TRBD2 (6 bases each). Germline-derived CDR1 and CDR2 are SGHRS and YFSETQ. V lost 3 bases and J lost 4, with 10 bases in between. The CDR3 runs 14 residues. The CDR3 nucleotides read TGCGCCAGCAGCTACAGGGACTTCACCGGGGAGCTGTTTTTT. It codes for CASSYRDFTGELFF.

The rearrangement uses TRBV5-1 and TRBJ2-7, with D possibly being TRBD2 (5 bases). This CDR3 contains 13 residues. CDR1 is SGHRS and CDR2 is YFSETQ in the germline V gene. V was clipped by 0 bases and J by 7 bases, with 11 bases between them. CDR3 nucleotides: TGCGCCAGCAGCTTGGTTCCTAGCATGGAGCAGTACTTC. This codes for CASSLVPSMEQYF.

This clone was seen only a few times. The CDR3: CASSLPAGTGDGYTF. In DNA form, the CDR3 reads TGCGCCAGCAGCTTGCCAGCCGGGACAGGGGATGGCTACACCTTC. The rearrangement links TRBV5-1 to TRBJ1-2; 10 nucleotides match TRBD1. The length of the CDR3 is 15 residues. From germline, CDR1 is SGHRS and CDR2 YFSETQ. With V trimmed by 1 base and J by 6 bases, 6 bases remained unmatched.

The chain links TRBV6-5 to TRBJ1-1; D may be TRBD1 (5 bases). The length of the CDR3 is 14 residues. Trimming took 4 bases from V and 7 from J, leaving 16 bases between them. Germline V lookup: CDR1 MNHEY, CDR2 SVGAGI. The CDR3 region is CASSSGPGYGEAFF. CDR3 nucleotides: TGTGCCAGCAGTTCGGGGCCTGGCTATGGTGAAGCTTTCTTT.

This clone was detected only a few times. The gene calls are TRBV7-8 and TRBJ1-2; a weak D match, TRBD1 (5 bases). This CDR3 region has 14 residues. The germline V gene encodes CDR1 SGHVS and CDR2 FQNEAQ. The ends were cut back, 1 base at V and 4 bases at J, with 10 bases in the middle. CDR3 sequence: CASSLGGASYGYTF. CDR3 sequence (DNA): TGTGCCAGCAGCTTAGGTGGGGCGTCCTATGGCTACACCTTC.

The chain couples TRBV29-1 to TRBJ2-5; D uncertain. CDR3 size: 15 residues. Per the germline V gene, CDR1 is SQVTM and CDR2 is ANQGSEA. V was cut by 2 bases and J by 9 bases, with 22 bases left in between. DNA of the CDR3: TGCAGCGTTGAAATCCCGCGAGTACGGATGTTGGCCCAGTACTTC. As protein: CSVEIPRVRMLAQYF.

This chain links TRBV29-1 with TRBJ2-5; the match to TRBD1 covers 8 bases. Germline V gives CDR1 SQVTM, CDR2 ANQGSEA. This CDR3 is 14 amino acids long. The junction had 13 bases not matched to a gene; V was cut back by 6 bases and J by 7 bases. The CDR3 DNA sequence: TGCAGCGTCGACGAGACAGGGGTGGTGGGGACCCAGTACTTC. Encoded protein: CSVDETGVVGTQYF.

This clone was found a few times. The genes are TRBV5-4 and TRBJ1-4; possible D gene TRBD1, 5 bases. V gave up 0 bases and J gave up 7 bases, with 13 bases separating them. CDR1 is SGHNT, CDR2 YYREEE, per germline (reference sequence). There are 15 residues in the CDR3. The CDR3 is CASSLGGALGEKLFF. The CDR3 DNA reads TGTGCCAGCAGCTTGGGGGGCGCCCTCGGTGAAAAACTGTTTTTT.

This clone was recorded only once. The V and J genes are TRBV5-1 and TRBJ1-4; D gene unclear. V shed 1 base and J shed 5 bases, with 9 bases lying between them. The CDR3 is 14 residues long. Germline CDR1 reads SGHRS; CDR2 reads YFSETQ. CDR3 DNA sequence: TGCGCCAGCAGCTTGCAAACAGAAAATGAAAAACTGTTTTTT. This gives the protein CASSLQTENEKLFF. Using reference TRBV5-1 and TRBJ1-4 for the parts outside the CDR3, the full variable domain is KAGVTQTPRYLIKTRGQQVTLSCSPISGHRSVSWYQQTPGQGLQFLFEYFSETQRNKGNFPGRFSGRQFSNSRSEMNVSTLELGDSALYLCASSLQTENEKLFFGSGTQLSVL.

Here the CDR3 reads CASSSAYEQYF. The CDR3 nucleotides are TGTGCCAGCAGTTCAGCCTACGAGCAGTACTTC. The chain recombines TRBV27 with TRBJ2-7; D unclear. The CDR3 spans 11 residues. Trimming took 4 bases from V and 2 from J, leaving 3 bases between them. Germline V gene lookup returns CDR1 MNHEY and CDR2 SMNVEV (reference sequence).

This clone was observed a few times. The J gene is TRBJ2-5, the V gene TRBV13, with a weak D call TRBD2 (7 bases). The V end lost 5 bases, the J end lost 0 bases, and 16 bases lay between the germline ends. The germline V gene encodes CDR1 PRHDT and CDR2 FYEKMQ (reference sequence). This CDR3 is 16 amino acids long. CDR3 DNA: TGTGCCAGCAGCAATCAGGGAGGGGGGAACCAAGAGACCCAGTACTTC. It translates to CASSNQGGGNQETQYF.

Of note for this clone: The same CDR3 is also encoded by other DNA sequences in this sample. This sequence joins TRBV30 and TRBJ2-5, with D hard to call. Trimming removed 4 bases from V and 5 bases from J, with 8 bases in between. The CDR3 runs to 11 residues. In germline, CDR1 is GTSNPN, CDR2 SVGIG (reference sequence). CDR3: CAWTARETQYF. The CDR3 nucleotides are TGTGCCTGGACCGCCCGGGAGACCCAGTACTTC.

This clone has more than one count but fewer than ten. The rearrangement links TRBV6-5 to TRBJ1-2; D unclear. CDR1 and CDR2 from the germline V gene are MNHEY and SVGAGI. CDR3 size: 12 residues. Trimming took 8 bases from V and 7 from J, leaving 14 bases between them. As DNA, the CDR3 is TGTGCCAGCCTGGAGTTGGGTTTTGGCTACACCTTC. The encoded protein is CASLELGFGYTF.

The chain uses TRBV2 and TRBJ2-3; D is possibly TRBD1 or TRBD2 (5 bases each). Trimming took off 2 bases at V and 3 bases at J, with 12 bases between the two ends. The CDR3 spans 15 residues. Germline V CDR1 and CDR2: SNHLY, FYNNEI. The CDR3: CASSEQGVGTDTQYF. In DNA, the CDR3 is TGTGCCAGCAGTGAACAGGGAGTCGGAACAGATACGCAGTATTTT.

The V gene is TRBV6-5, the J gene TRBJ2-7; tentatively, D is TRBD2 (6 bases). The germline V gene encodes CDR1 MNHEY and CDR2 SVGAGI. With 2 bases removed from V and 0 bases from J, the gap between germline ends came to 11 bases. The CDR3 covers 15 residues. This CDR3 is CASSYVGGSSYEQYF. Written as DNA, the CDR3 is TGTGCCAGCAGTTACGTGGGAGGCAGCTCCTACGAGCAGTACTTC.

The chain couples TRBV30 to TRBJ2-3; 9 nucleotides align to TRBD2. The CDR3 is 18 residues long. From germline, CDR1 is GTSNPN and CDR2 SVGIG (reference sequence). Trimming at V came to 0 bases and at J to 3 bases, leaving 13 bases not matched to a gene. For the CDR3, the DNA is TGTGCCTGGAGTGTATCGTCCCGTCTAGCGGGAATAACAGATACGCAGTATTTT. Translation: CAWSVSSRLAGITDTQYF. The entire variable domain, with the rest obtained from reference TRBV30 and TRBJ2-3, is as follows: SQTIHQWPATLVQPVGSPLSLECTVEGTSNPNLYWYRQAAGRGLQLLFYSVGIGQISSEVPQNLSASRPQDRQFILSSKKLLLSDSGFYLCAWSVSSRLAGITDTQYFGPGTRLTVL.

This chain's CDR3 is CSGESGTQYF. CDR3 DNA: TGCAGCGGTGAGAGCGGTACGCAGTATTTT. The chain is built from TRBV29-1 and TRBJ2-3, with a weak D call TRBD2 (5 bases). V shed 7 bases and J shed 8 bases, with 10 bases lying between them. The CDR3 consists of 10 residues. The germline V gene encodes CDR1 SQVTM and CDR2 ANQGSEA.

This clone turned up a few times. This sequence joins TRBV5-1 and TRBJ1-2; D gene ambiguous. The CDR3 length is 14 residues. The V gene's germline CDR1 is SGHRS and CDR2 YFSETQ. Trimming took 3 bases from V and 7 from J, leaving 16 bases between them. The CDR3 reads CASSWGSPGVGYTF. For the CDR3, the DNA is TGCGCCAGCAGCTGGGGATCGCCCGGGGTTGGCTACACCTTC.